A single sample gave rise to the 25 T cell receptor beta chains below, sequenced in a study of beta chain features in type 1 diabetes. The authors reverse transcribed all of the isolated RNA, so sequencing captured expressed TCRB transcripts. The repertoire was sequenced with immunoSEQ multiplex PCR; TCRdb's copy has only in-frame clones and lacks some. Of 200,000 to 300,000 clones in the sample, approximately 11% were seen once. Study-level results: People with Type 1 diabetes carried modestly yet significantly shorter TCRB CDR3s in all four CD4+ subsets.

The antigens these receptors bind are not known. The sequenced material came from naive CD4+ T cells from blood. The receptors were sampled from a man aged 30 to 45 with type 1 diabetes.

The chain is built from TRBV29-1 and TRBJ2-1, with 9 bases that match TRBD1. There are 19 residues in the CDR3. CDR1 is SQVTM and CDR2 is ANQGSEA in the germline V gene. Trimming took 7 bases from V and 1 from J; bases not matched to a gene: 20. For the CDR3, the DNA is TGCAGCGCCGCGCCGACCGCCGGGCGTGGACAGGGGTCCTACAATGAGCAGTTCTTC. Residues: CSAAPTAGRGQGSYNEQFF.

The chain recombines TRBV7-9 with TRBJ1-1, with D tentatively TRBD1 (6 bases). This CDR3 contains 15 residues. Between the trimmed V and J ends, which lost 0 bases and 0 bases, there was a span of 8 bases. The V gene's germline CDR1 is SEHNR and CDR2 FQNEAQ (reference sequence). CDR3 in DNA: TGTGCCAGCAGCTTAGCTGGACAGATGAACACTGAAGCTTTCTTT. Translation: CASSLAGQMNTEAFF.

The V call is TRBV4-2, the J call TRBJ2-5; 12 bases are shared with TRBD2. The germline V gene encodes CDR1 LGHNA and CDR2 YNFKEQ. With 4 bases clipped from V and 5 bases from J, the junction kept 5 bases outside the gene matches. The CDR3 contains 15 residues. The CDR3 here is CASSRTGLAGETQYF. CDR3 nucleotides: TGTGCCAGCAGCCGAACAGGACTAGCGGGGGAGACCCAGTACTTC.

The chain links TRBV11-2 to TRBJ2-7, with TRBD1 matching over 10 bases. Germline V gene data show CDR1 as SGHAT and CDR2 as FQNNGV. CDR3 length equals 16 residues. With 3 bases clipped from V and 5 bases from J, the junction kept 10 bases outside the gene matches. Written as DNA, the CDR3 is TGTGCCAGCAGCTTGGCCCCGGGACAGGGGAGTCACGAGCAGTACTTC. Amino acid sequence: CASSLAPGQGSHEQYF.

The chain recombines TRBV7-3 with TRBJ1-6; TRBD1 is a possible D gene (6 bases). V lost 5 bases to trimming and J lost 9 bases, with 11 bases between them. The CDR3 covers 13 residues. Germline V gives CDR1 SGHTA, CDR2 FQGTGA. CDR3 loop: CASSPVQGSPLHF. Written as DNA, the CDR3 is TGTGCCAGCAGCCCCGTACAGGGTTCACCCCTCCACTTT. Combining the CDR3 with reference TRBV7-3 and TRBJ1-6 gives the whole variable domain GAGVSQTPSNKVTEKGKYVELRCDPISGHTALYWYRQSLGQGPEFLIYFQGTGAADDSGLPNDRFFAVRPEGSVSTLKIQRTERGDSAVYLCASSPVQGSPLHFGNGTRLTVT.

The rearrangement uses TRBV4-1 and TRBJ2-3; D may be TRBD1 (5 bases). This CDR3 is built from 14 residues. Germline values: CDR1 MGHRA, CDR2 YSYEKL. The V end was cut by 4 bases, the J end by 2 bases, with 10 bases between. CDR3 DNA sequence: TGCGCCAGCAGCCCGACAGAGTACACAGATACGCAGTATTTT. Its translation is CASSPTEYTDTQYF.

The chain carries TRBV5-1 and TRBJ2-5; unclear D gene. This CDR3 region has 14 residues. Trimming pared 0 bases from V and 5 bases from J, leaving 11 bases between. Germline CDR1 SGHRS, CDR2 YFSETQ. In DNA, the CDR3 is TGCGCCAGCAGCTTGGATCCGGTGAAGGAGACCCAGTACTTC. Translated, it gives CASSLDPVKETQYF. Full variable domain (remainder filled in from reference TRBV5-1 and TRBJ2-5): KAGVTQTPRYLIKTRGQQVTLSCSPISGHRSVSWYQQTPGQGLQFLFEYFSETQRNKGNFPGRFSGRQFSNSRSEMNVSTLELGDSALYLCASSLDPVKETQYFGPGTRLLVL.

This clone came up a few times. The junction and the germline gene differ at one end; a read error may be behind it. V usage is TRBV19 and J usage is TRBJ1-1, with TRBD1 matching over 9 bases. The CDR3 covers 14 residues. The germline V gene encodes CDR1 LNHDA and CDR2 SQIVND (reference sequence). CDR3 amino acids: CASRNGQGNAEAFF. Written as DNA, the CDR3 is TGTGCCAGTAGGAACGGACAGGGGAACGCTGAAGCTTTCTTT.

The rearrangement joins TRBV4-3 to TRBJ2-1; D uncertain. With 0 bases removed from V and 6 bases from J, the gap between germline ends came to 6 bases. Germline CDR1 is LGHNA and CDR2 is YSLEER. There are 13 residues in the CDR3. The CDR3 loop is CASSQETGNEQFF. In nucleotides, the CDR3 is TGCGCCAGCAGCCAAGAAACGGGCAATGAGCAGTTCTTC.

V is TRBV7-9 and J is TRBJ1-5, with a possible D match to TRBD1 (5 bases). This CDR3 is 15 amino acids long. Between the trimmed V and J ends, which lost 5 bases and 2 bases, there was a span of 13 bases. Germline V CDR1 and CDR2: SEHNR, FQNEAQ (reference sequence). The CDR3 sequence: CASSLLGEGNQPQHF. The DNA of the CDR3 is TGTGCCAGCAGCCTATTAGGGGAAGGCAATCAGCCCCAGCATTTT.

This clone was picked up a small number of times. The chain carries TRBV5-6 and TRBJ2-3; weak D call: TRBD2 (6 bases). Germline CDR1 is SGHDT and CDR2 is YYEEEE. V was trimmed by 3 bases and J by 1 base, leaving 6 bases between them. The CDR3 is 13 residues long. CDR3 nucleotides: TGTGCCAGCAGCTCGGGGGGCACAGATACGCAGTATTTT. Translated, it gives CASSSGGTDTQYF.

As DNA, the CDR3 is TGCGCCAGCAGCAGTCAGTTGAACACTGAAGCTTTCTTT. Protein: CASSSQLNTEAFF. This chain uses TRBV5-1 with TRBJ1-1; D ambiguous. From germline, CDR1 is SGHRS and CDR2 YFSETQ. V lost 4 bases and J lost 0, with 7 bases in between. The CDR3 is 13 residues long.

The genes are TRBV10-3 and TRBJ2-5, with TRBD1 matching over 8 bases. Trimming cost V 6 bases and J 3 bases; bases outside gene matches: 0. Looked up from germline, CDR1 is ENHRY and CDR2 is SYGVKD. The CDR3 runs to 12 residues. The CDR3 protein is CAIRTGEETQYF. CDR3 nucleotides: TGTGCCATCAGGACAGGGGAAGAGACCCAGTACTTC.

This clone was seen more than once but under ten times. V gene TRBV29-1 combines with J gene TRBJ1-4; the D gene is possibly TRBD1 (5 bases). Germline V lookup: CDR1 SQVTM, CDR2 ANQGSEA. Between the trimmed V and J ends, which lost 6 bases and 3 bases, there was a span of 14 bases. The CDR3 length is 14 residues. The CDR3 reads CSVTGRGSNEKLFF. The CDR3 DNA is TGCAGCGTCACCGGGAGGGGTTCTAATGAAAAACTGTTTTTT.

This clone was seen more than once but under ten times. V usage is TRBV4-2 and J usage is TRBJ1-5, with D unclear. Germline CDR1 is LGHNA and CDR2 is YNFKEQ. This CDR3 has 16 residues. V was pared by 1 base and J by 2 bases, with 12 bases between. CDR3 coding DNA: TGTGCCAGCAGCCAAGGGACTCGGGAGGGCAATCAGCCCCAGCATTTT. Protein sequence: CASSQGTREGNQPQHF.

This chain uses TRBV30 with TRBJ2-3, with D tentatively TRBD2 (6 bases). CDR1 GTSNPN and CDR2 SVGIG come from the germline V gene (reference sequence). V was clipped by 6 bases and J by 4 bases, with 14 bases between them. The CDR3 is made up of 13 amino acids. The CDR3 loop reads CACSPGGADTQYF. The CDR3 nucleotides read TGTGCCTGTTCTCCGGGCGGGGCAGATACGCAGTATTTT.

The V and J genes are TRBV28 and TRBJ2-7, with TRBD1 as a possible D gene (5 bases). This CDR3 contains 11 residues. Germline V gene lookup returns CDR1 MDHEN and CDR2 SYDVKM. V was clipped by 3 bases and J by 13 bases, with 13 bases between them. The chain's CDR3 is CASSLDTQTYF. The CDR3 DNA is TGTGCCAGCAGTTTGGACACCCAGACCTACTTC.

The CDR3 region has the DNA TGTGCCAGCAGCTTTAGCGGGGGAGGCTCCTACGAGCAGTACTTC. Protein product: CASSFSGGGSYEQYF. This chain joins TRBV7-3 and TRBJ2-7; 9 bases align to TRBD2. In germline, CDR1 is SGHTA, CDR2 FQGTGA. The trim removed 3 bases at V and 0 bases at J, leaving 3 bases unmatched. The CDR3 contains 15 residues.

This chain links TRBV14 with TRBJ2-1; D may be TRBD2 (6 bases). The ends were cut back, 3 bases at V and 6 bases at J, with 9 bases in the middle. The CDR3 spans 13 residues. Germline CDR1 is SGHDN and CDR2 is FVKESK. CDR3 residues: CASSHGRGNEQFF. Written as DNA, the CDR3 is TGTGCCAGCAGCCATGGGCGGGGCAATGAGCAGTTCTTC.

This clone was seen only a few times. V gene TRBV4-3 combines with J gene TRBJ2-2, with TRBD1 as a possible D gene (7 bases). Germline assignment: CDR1 LGHNA and CDR2 YSLEER. The CDR3 runs 18 residues. With 0 bases removed from V and 4 bases from J, the gap between germline ends came to 18 bases. The CDR3 protein is CASSQEGRPGGPTGELFF. The CDR3 nucleotides are TGCGCCAGCAGCCAAGAAGGGAGGCCAGGGGGTCCCACCGGGGAGCTGTTTTTT.

This clone came up a few times. The rearrangement uses TRBV4-2 and TRBJ2-1; TRBD2 agrees at 10 bases. The trim removed 5 bases at V and 5 bases at J, leaving 6 bases unmatched. The CDR3 length is 15 residues. Germline V CDR1 and CDR2: LGHNA, YNFKEQ. CDR3 sequence: CASSLLAGLDNEQFF. The CDR3 bases are TGTGCCAGCAGCTTACTAGCGGGATTGGACAATGAGCAGTTCTTC.

This clone was seen a few times. This CDR3 is also generated by other DNA sequences in the sample. The chain combines TRBV7-2 with TRBJ2-3; D unclear. Germline values: CDR1 SGHTA, CDR2 FQGNSA. Trimming stripped 6 bases from V and 0 bases from J, with 4 bases between. The CDR3 is 12 amino acids. DNA of the CDR3: TGTGCCAGCAGTCCAAGCACAGATACGCAGTATTTT. The encoded protein is CASSPSTDTQYF.

This clone was observed a few times. This chain uses TRBV6-5 with TRBJ2-5; TRBD2 agrees at 8 bases. There are 15 residues in the CDR3. Germline V gene lookup returns CDR1 MNHEY and CDR2 SVGAGI. V lost 3 bases to trimming and J lost 0 bases; unmatched junction nucleotides: 3. The CDR3 region is CASSYTGGNQETQYF. The CDR3 DNA reads as TGTGCCAGCAGTTATACGGGGGGGAACCAAGAGACCCAGTACTTC.

V usage is TRBV30 and J usage is TRBJ1-1; 8 bases fit TRBD1. The germline V gene has CDR1 GTSNPN and CDR2 SVGIG (reference sequence). The CDR3 is 15 residues long. Trimming took 0 bases from V and 5 from J; bases not matched to a gene: 8. This CDR3 reads CAWSVSYRGGTEAFF. Here the CDR3 DNA reads TGTGCCTGGAGTGTTTCTTACAGGGGGGGGACTGAAGCTTTCTTT.

This clone was seen a few times. The chain is built from TRBV4-1 and TRBJ2-1; no clear D. The CDR3 totals 15 residues. Looked up from germline, CDR1 is MGHRA and CDR2 is YSYEKL. V was pared by 1 base and J by 1 base, with 8 bases between. The CDR3 DNA reads as TGCGCCAGCAGCCAAGGAGGCCTATCCTACAATGAGCAGTTCTTC. It translates to CASSQGGLSYNEQFF.